Listed here are 16 T cell receptor beta chains from one sample, sequenced in a study of shared clonotypes between healthy human individuals. The table came from immunoSEQ multiplex PCR; TCRdb's copy has only in-frame clones and leaves some out. The sample consists of about 450,000 clones, 75% to 85% of them appearing once. Source material: PBMCs. Source of these receptors: a woman aged 35 to 49 in good health. Some clones in this sample may be carry-over from other donors' samples.

This clone was found many times. CDR3 protein: CASSSEGHTYEQYF. Here the CDR3 DNA reads TGTGCCAGCTCATCGGAGGGACATACCTACGAGCAGTACTTC. This chain joins TRBV18 and TRBJ2-7, with D perhaps matching TRBD1 or TRBD2 (6 bases each). The CDR3 extends over 14 amino acids. Trimming pared 5 bases from V and 2 bases from J, leaving 13 bases between. Germline loops: CDR1 KGHSH, CDR2 LQKENI. The full variable domain, in which reference TRBV18 and TRBJ2-7 provide the parts outside the CDR3, is NAGVMQNPRHLVRRRGQEARLRCSPMKGHSHVYWYRQLPEEGLKFMVYLQKENIIDESGMPKERFSAEFPKEGPSILRIQQVVRGDSAAYFCASSSEGHTYEQYFGPGTRLTVT.

The chain recombines TRBV7-9 with TRBJ2-7, with TRBD1 matching 9 bases. The CDR3 consists of 16 residues. Per germline, CDR1 SEHNR and CDR2 FQNEAQ (reference sequence). The trim removed 5 bases at V and 3 bases at J, leaving 11 bases unmatched. Here the CDR3 reads CASSLGQGTLRYEQYF. The CDR3 DNA reads TGTGCCAGCAGCCTCGGACAGGGGACCTTACGCTACGAGCAGTACTTC.

This clone was seen a single time. Distinct nucleotide sequences in the sample also encode this CDR3. This sequence joins TRBV10-3 and TRBJ2-7; possibly TRBD1 or TRBD2 for D (6 bases each). The V end lost 0 bases, the J end lost 4 bases, and 13 bases lay between the germline ends. The CDR3 has 15 residues. The germline V gene encodes CDR1 ENHRY and CDR2 SYGVKD. The CDR3 is CAISESKGGSYEQYF. The CDR3 nucleotides read TGTGCCATCAGTGAGTCGAAGGGGGGCTCTTACGAGCAGTACTTC.

This clone was recorded many times. A read error may produce the germline difference seen at one junction end. CDR3 protein: CASSSITGGLNEQFF. CDR3 in DNA: TGTGCTAGCAGTTCTATTACGGGGGGACTCAATGAGCAGTTCTTC. V and J are TRBV7-7 and TRBJ2-1; 7 nucleotides align to TRBD2. Germline V gene data show CDR1 as SSHAT and CDR2 as FNYEAQ (reference sequence). This CDR3 has 15 amino acids. The variable domain in full, with the rest retrieved from reference TRBV7-7 and TRBJ2-1, is GAGVSQSPRYKVTKRGQDVTLRCDPISSHATLYWYQQALGQGPEFLTYFNYEAQPDKSGLPSDRFSAERPEGSISTLTIQRTEQRDSAMYRCASSSITGGLNEQFFGPGTRLTVL.

CDR3 region: CASSSSAGVYEQYF. CDR3 DNA sequence: TGCGCCAGCAGCTCCAGTGCGGGAGTCTACGAGCAGTACTTC. J is TRBJ2-7 and V is TRBV5-1; 7 positions agree with TRBD2. With 3 bases clipped from V and 3 bases from J, the junction kept 6 bases outside the gene matches. CDR1 and CDR2 (germline): SGHRS, YFSETQ. This CDR3 is built from 14 residues.

J is TRBJ2-3 and V is TRBV19, with D unresolved. In germline, CDR1 is LNHDA, CDR2 SQIVND (reference sequence). Trimming shortened V by 4 bases and J by 4 bases, and 12 bases separated the two germline ends. This CDR3 contains 14 residues. The CDR3 region has the DNA TGTGCCAGTAGTACCCAGTCCCAGCCAGATACGCAGTATTTT. Its translation: CASSTQSQPDTQYF.

CDR3 nucleotide sequence: TGCGCCAGCAGTATCGATGGGAACACTGAAGCTTTCTTT. Amino acid sequence: CASSIDGNTEAFF. The rearrangement joins TRBV5-1 to TRBJ1-1, with D unclear. The V end was cut by 5 bases, the J end by 1 base, with 9 bases between. CDR1 SGHRS and CDR2 YFSETQ come from the germline V gene. The CDR3 covers 13 residues. The full variable domain, with the rest looked up from reference TRBV5-1 and TRBJ1-1, is KAGVTQTPRYLIKTRGQQVTLSCSPISGHRSVSWYQQTPGQGLQFLFEYFSETQRNKGNFPGRFSGRQFSNSRSEMNVSTLELGDSALYLCASSIDGNTEAFFGQGTRLTVV.

The table lists this clone with a few counts. V usage is TRBV4-1 and J usage is TRBJ2-5; weak D call: TRBD1 (7 bases). V dropped 0 bases and J dropped 4 bases, with 12 bases sitting between them. CDR1 MGHRA and CDR2 YSYEKL come from the germline V gene. The CDR3 is 15 amino acids. CDR3 region: CASSQEQGEVETQYF. The CDR3 DNA follows: TGCGCCAGCAGCCAAGAGCAGGGGGAGGTAGAGACCCAGTACTTC.

CDR3 coding DNA: TGTGCCAGCAGCTTAGCATCCGGACTAGCGGAGCAGTTCTTC. This gives the protein CASSLASGLAEQFF. J is TRBJ2-1 and V is TRBV7-7; 9 bases match TRBD2. Trimming at V came to 0 bases and at J to 10 bases, leaving 4 bases not matched to a gene. This CDR3 region has 14 residues. From germline, CDR1 is SSHAT and CDR2 FNYEAQ (reference sequence).

The CDR3 bases are TGTGCCAGCAGCCAAGATGTACAAAACACCGGGGAGCTGTTTTTT. Residues: CASSQDVQNTGELFF. V is TRBV4-2 and J is TRBJ2-2; D unclear. The V and J ends lost 0 bases and 2 bases respectively, with 7 bases between them. Germline V gene data show CDR1 as LGHNA and CDR2 as YNFKEQ. The CDR3 totals 15 residues.

Turning to this clone: One end of the junction varies from germline; a read error may be responsible. The rearrangement uses TRBV19 and TRBJ2-1; TRBD2 matches 11 bases. This CDR3 contains 13 residues. The germline V gene has CDR1 LNHDA and CDR2 SQIVND (reference sequence). CDR3 region: CASSIQGLAVQVF. CDR3 in DNA: TGTGCCAGTAGTATTCAGGGACTAGCGGTTCAGGTCTTC.

The gene calls are TRBV28 and TRBJ1-5; the D gene is possibly TRBD1 (6 bases). The CDR3 is 16 amino acids. Trimming left V 5 bases short and J 1 base short, with 15 bases between. In germline, CDR1 is MDHEN, CDR2 SYDVKM. The CDR3 DNA sequence: TGTGCCAGCAGTACACAAACAGGGACAAGCAATCAGCCCCAGCATTTT. Its translation: CASSTQTGTSNQPQHF.

With regard to this clone: Relative to the germline gene, one junction end is altered; a read error may explain this. DNA of the CDR3: TGTGCCAGCAGTGGGCCCGGGACATCCTCCAATGAGCAGTTCTTC. This sequence encodes CASSGPGTSSNEQFF. This chain connects TRBV2 to TRBJ2-1; weak D call: TRBD1 (6 bases). The length of the CDR3 is 15 residues. CDR1 is SNHLY and CDR2 is FYNNEI in the germline V gene. Complete variable domain (other parts from reference TRBV2 and TRBJ2-1): EPEVTQTPSHQVTQMGQEVILRCVPISNHLYFYWYRQILGQKVEFLVSFYNNEISEKSEIFDDQFSVERPDGSNFTLKIRSTKLEDSAMYFCASSGPGTSSNEQFFGPGTRLTVL.

The gene calls are TRBV7-9 and TRBJ2-5; tentative D call: TRBD1 (6 bases). CDR1 is SEHNR, CDR2 FQNEAQ, per germline (reference sequence). CDR3 size: 16 residues. Trimming took 1 base from V and 1 from J, leaving 13 bases between them. CDR3 DNA: TGTGCCAGCAGCTTAGAGGCAGGGGTCACCCAAGAGACCCAGTACTTC. Translation gives CASSLEAGVTQETQYF. Drawing the rest from reference TRBV7-9 and TRBJ2-5, the complete variable domain is DTGVSQNPRHKITKRGQNVTFRCDPISEHNRLYWYRQTLGQGPEFLTYFQNEAQLEKSRLLSDRFSAERPKGSFSTLEIQRTEQGDSAMYLCASSLEAGVTQETQYFGPGTRLLVL.

The gene calls are TRBV28 and TRBJ1-2, with a tentative D call TRBD1 (6 bases). Germline values: CDR1 MDHEN, CDR2 SYDVKM. V gave up 3 bases and J gave up 2 bases, with 19 bases separating them. The CDR3 totals 17 residues. CDR3: CASSLEGGLFSNYGYTF. The CDR3 coding sequence is TGTGCCAGCAGTTTGGAGGGGGGTCTTTTCTCGAACTATGGCTACACCTTC.

The genes are TRBV30 and TRBJ1-2, with a tentative D call TRBD1 (6 bases). Per the germline V gene, CDR1 is GTSNPN and CDR2 is SVGIG (reference sequence). V dropped 2 bases and J dropped 2 bases, with 15 bases sitting between them. The CDR3 loop spans 15 amino acids. In DNA, the CDR3 is TGTGCCTGGAGTCCACTAACAGGGACGAACTATGGCTACACCTTC. This codes for CAWSPLTGTNYGYTF.